This T cell receptor beta chain is drawn from a study of chemoradiotherapy in HPV16-positive cancers (dated by TCRdb to between 2022 and 2023). In the study overall: Using functional T-cell assays on cells from a couple of HPV16-positive patients, the researchers defined candidate HPV-specific T-cell clones and common TCR motifs. Whether T-cell immunity against the HPV oncoproteins E6 and E7 changes during chemoradiotherapy and whether survival is affected by this immunity were examined in the study. Next, the candidate HPV-specific TCRs and motifs were followed in TCR repertoires from roughly 90 patients with HPV-related cancers. What the authors observed across the whole study: Expansion of candidate HPV-specific clones and E7-related TCR motifs was observed in the tumor microenvironment during treatment, whereas no such expansion was observed for non-HPV-specific T cells. Improved recurrence-free survival in HPV16-positive patients was associated with expansion of HPV-responsive T cells during chemoradiotherapy. The survival association was reported for HPV16-positive patients, and the functional definition of HPV-specific T cells was derived from only a couple of HPV16-positive patients.

The germline V gene supplies CDR1 SGDLS and CDR2 YYNGEE. V loses 2 bases of germline sequence and J loses 1 base, and the interval between the two ends is 11 bases. The CDR3, from cysteine to phenylalanine, totals 15 residues. The CDR3 DNA has 45 bases and is translated from base 1. The library was prepared using the immunoSEQ multiplex PCR assay. As stored in TCRdb, this immuneACCESS dataset retains in-frame rearrangements with V and J assigned. A fraction of the clones does not appear; measured against another copy, unresolved V genes explain less than half of the discrepancy, and the remainder lacks a known reason. The sample table lists 6,000 to 8,000 clones, around nine tenths of them with a count of one. The leading ten clones occupy approximately 3.4% of the sample. Repertoires were sampled multiple times during chemoradiotherapy, which allowed clonal expansion in the tumor microenvironment to be followed.

Points on this clone: The antigen it binds to is not known. Nothing much larger sits one base from this clone, and base qualities are not available.

Rearrangement joined TRBV9 to TRBJ2-3; the D gene lacks a confident call. The receptor was isolated from a human donor with HPV-associated anogenital cancer. The specimen comprised tumor tissue, sampled from a patient who underwent chemoradiotherapy. The nucleotide sequence reads TGTGCCAGCAGCGTCACGGGTTGGGGCACAGATACGCAGTATTTT. Its product reads: CASSVTGWGTDTQYF.